This TCR beta chain emerged from a study of T cell responses to AZD1222 COVID-19 vaccine. The study, taken as a whole, reports: Repertoire sampling happened only post peak T cell response. There were mostly white British donors and more females than males, and clonal diversity was possibly underestimated. Within unmutated variant regions lay the reported targets of nearly half of spike-specific TCRs.

A word on this clone: The antigen remains undetermined.

Trimming left V 6 bases short and J 0 bases short, with 14 bases between. Germline CDR1 and CDR2: MNHEY and SVGAGI. This CDR3 is 15 amino acids long. The repertoire was sequenced with immunoSEQ multiplex PCR; TCRdb's copy has only in-frame clones and lacks some. The table has about 70,000 clones, 85% to 90% seen once. The sequences come from peripheral blood, collected 28 days after the second dose of the MenACWY control vaccine. This clonotype was sampled from an adult who received the MenACWY meningococcal vaccine as a control. This rearrangement joins TRBV6-5 to TRBJ1-1; possibly TRBD1 for D (6 bases). In nucleotides, the CDR3 is TGTGCCAGCAGCAAGGGTGACAGGCTGAACACTGAAGCTTTCTTT. It translates to CASSKGDRLNTEAFF.